A single sample gave rise to the 23 T cell receptor beta chains below, sequenced in a study of shared clonotypes between healthy human individuals. The assay was immunoSEQ multiplex PCR, and TCRdb's table has in-frame clones only and misses some. Of some 1 million clones listed, under 80% were seen once; the top ten hold about 1.4%. The specimen sequenced was memory CD4+ T cells sorted from blood. Documented subset: CD45RA-negative fraction. These receptors were collected from a man between 18 and 29 years old in good health.

Ten or more counts support this clone. The chain couples TRBV30 to TRBJ1-1; D is perhaps TRBD1 (6 bases). The length of the CDR3 is 13 residues. The V gene lost 4 bases and the J gene lost 5 bases, with 14 bases spanning the gap. Germline values: CDR1 GTSNPN, CDR2 SVGIG (reference sequence). CDR3 in amino acids: CAWMGLQGTEAFF. The CDR3 nucleotides are TGTGCCTGGATGGGTCTTCAGGGGACTGAAGCTTTCTTT.

The chain uses TRBV4-1 and TRBJ2-1, with TRBD2 matching over 8 bases. CDR1 and CDR2 (germline): MGHRA, YSYEKL. This CDR3 contains 15 residues. Germline trimming cut 2 bases from V and 9 bases from J; bases unmatched to any gene: 9. This chain's CDR3 is CASSQRGGPSLEQFF. CDR3 DNA sequence: TGCGCCAGCAGCCAACGGGGGGGCCCTTCCCTTGAGCAGTTCTTC.

The chain's CDR3 is CASSLSGVLDTGELFF. For the CDR3, the DNA is TGTGCCAGCAGTTTATCGGGGGTTCTGGATACCGGGGAGCTGTTTTTT. The chain combines TRBV27 with TRBJ2-2; D is tentatively TRBD1 or TRBD2 (5 bases each). The V gene's germline CDR1 is MNHEY and CDR2 SMNVEV (reference sequence). This CDR3 contains 16 residues. Trimming left V 0 bases short and J 5 bases short, with 13 bases between.

V and J are TRBV7-4 and TRBJ2-1, with D possibly TRBD2 on 5 matching bases. CDR1 and CDR2 (germline): SGHVT, SQSDAQ. This CDR3 spans 12 amino acids. As DNA, the CDR3 is TGTGCTCCCCCCCCGAGCGGTGATGAGCAGTTCTTC. Translation gives CAPPPSGDEQFF.

The chain uses TRBV2 and TRBJ1-5, with a tentative D call TRBD1 (5 bases). The CDR3 length is 14 residues. V dropped 1 base and J dropped 7 bases, with 11 bases sitting between them. Germline V gene sequence: CDR1 SNHLY, CDR2 FYNNEI. DNA of the CDR3: TGTGCCAGCAGTGAAGGGAACGGGGGACAGCCCCAGCATTTT. It codes for CASSEGNGGQPQHF.

The chain couples TRBV6-5 to TRBJ1-3; tentatively, D is TRBD1 (5 bases). CDR1 is MNHEY, CDR2 SVGAGI, per germline. V was pared by 8 bases and J by 0 bases, with 14 bases between. The CDR3 has 15 amino acids. The CDR3 DNA reads TGTGCCAGCTTTCGTGGGGGGTCCTCTGGAAACACCATATATTTT. It encodes CASFRGGSSGNTIYF.

In the case of this clone: Other DNA sequences in the sample encode the same CDR3. This chain connects TRBV5-1 to TRBJ2-2; the D is unclear. V was pared by 0 bases and J by 7 bases, with 4 bases between. CDR1 and CDR2 (germline): SGHRS, YFSETQ. This CDR3 is 12 amino acids long. DNA of the CDR3: TGCGCCAGCAGCTTGGATCGCGGGGAGCTGTTTTTT. The encoded protein is CASSLDRGELFF.

About this clone itself: Other nucleotide sequences in the sample specify the same CDR3. The chain couples TRBV19 to TRBJ2-2; a weak D match, TRBD2 (6 bases). Trimming stripped 3 bases from V and 5 bases from J, with 13 bases between. CDR1 LNHDA and CDR2 SQIVND come from the germline V gene (reference sequence). The CDR3 spans 15 residues. For the CDR3, the DNA is TGTGCCAGTAGTATTCCGGGGGTCGGGACCGGGGAGCTGTTTTTT. This codes for CASSIPGVGTGELFF.

This chain connects TRBV6-5 to TRBJ1-4; D not resolved. Germline V CDR1 and CDR2: MNHEY, SVGAGI. Trimming removed 5 bases at V and 7 bases at J, with 14 bases between. This CDR3 is built from 14 residues. The CDR3 region has the DNA TGTGCCAGCAGTCAGCGGACCTCTCCTGAAAAACTGTTTTTT. Its translation: CASSQRTSPEKLFF.

The chain carries TRBV10-2 and TRBJ2-5; 12 nucleotides align to TRBD2. CDR3 length: 16 residues. The junction had 8 bases not matched to a gene; V was cut back by 9 bases and J by 0 bases. Looked up from germline, CDR1 is WSHSY and CDR2 is SAAADI. CDR3 sequence (DNA): TGCGCCAGTCGGCCGTGGACTAGCGGGGACCAAGAGACCCAGTACTTC. Its translation: CASRPWTSGDQETQYF.

The chain recombines TRBV9 with TRBJ1-4; 8 positions match TRBD1. The V gene's germline CDR1 is SGDLS and CDR2 YYNGEE. This CDR3 has 14 residues. V trimming: 0 bases; J trimming: 7 bases; junction bases outside the gene matches: 2. DNA for the CDR3: TGTGCCAGCAGCGTAGACACAGGGGGTGAAAAACTGTTTTTT. As protein: CASSVDTGGEKLFF.

This chain links TRBV6-1 with TRBJ2-5; possibly TRBD1 or TRBD2 for D (5 bases each). Trimming removed 8 bases from V and 5 bases from J, with 15 bases in between. Germline V CDR1 and CDR2: MNHNS, SASEGT. The CDR3 loop spans 13 amino acids. CDR3 coding DNA: TGTGCCAGCCGGGACGCGACGGTGGAGACCCAGTACTTC. This translates into CASRDATVETQYF.

The chain is built from TRBV7-2 and TRBJ1-1; the D is unclear. Germline V gene lookup returns CDR1 SGHTA and CDR2 FQGNSA. This CDR3 region has 14 residues. Trimming pared 5 bases from V and 1 base from J, leaving 11 bases between. The CDR3, as DNA: TGTGCCAGCAGCAAGGACCGGGGGAACACTGAAGCTTTCTTT. Its protein is CASSKDRGNTEAFF.

The chain combines TRBV19 with TRBJ1-6; tentatively, D is TRBD1 (5 bases). V shed 7 bases and J shed 7 bases, with 14 bases lying between them. This CDR3 spans 14 amino acids. CDR1 and CDR2 from the germline V gene are LNHDA and SQIVND (reference sequence). The CDR3 DNA is TGTGCCAGTAACAAAGGGGATCGAAATTCACCCCTCCACTTT. Translation gives CASNKGDRNSPLHF.

The chain joins TRBV4-1 to TRBJ2-2; no reliable D call. CDR1 and CDR2 from the germline V gene are MGHRA and YSYEKL. This CDR3 is built from 16 residues. Trimming left V 8 bases short and J 1 base short, with 17 bases between. Here the CDR3 reads CASSKRAERNTGELFF. The CDR3, as DNA: TGCGCCAGCTCAAAAAGGGCGGAGCGGAACACCGGGGAGCTGTTTTTT.

The rearrangement uses TRBV18 and TRBJ1-5, with 9 bases fitting TRBD1. With 3 bases clipped from V and 6 bases from J, the junction kept 6 bases outside the gene matches. Germline loops: CDR1 KGHSH, CDR2 LQKENI. The CDR3 length is 15 residues. CDR3 in amino acids: CASSPRQGDRQPQHF. For the CDR3, the DNA is TGTGCCAGCTCACCGAGACAGGGGGATCGTCAGCCCCAGCATTTT.

The rearrangement uses TRBV7-2 and TRBJ2-3, with 7 positions matching TRBD2. The CDR3 consists of 14 residues. The germline CDR1 and CDR2 sequences are SGHTA and FQGNSA. V shed 5 bases and J 2 bases; nucleotides not matched to a gene: 4. The CDR3, as DNA: TGTGCCAGCAGCCGCAGCGGGGTCACAGATACGCAGTATTTT. It translates to CASSRSGVTDTQYF. Full variable domain (outside the CDR3, taken from reference TRBV7-2 and TRBJ2-3): GAGVSQSPSNKVTEKGKDVELRCDPISGHTALYWYRQSLGQGLEFLIYFQGNSAPDKSGLPSDRFSAERTGGSVSTLTIQRTQQEDSAVYLCASSRSGVTDTQYFGPGTRLTVL.

The chain is built from TRBV5-1 and TRBJ2-2; D remains ambiguous. V gave up 1 base and J gave up 1 base, with 8 bases separating them. This CDR3 comprises 15 residues. Germline V lookup: CDR1 SGHRS, CDR2 YFSETQ. The CDR3 loop is CASSLSPGNTGELFF. CDR3 coding DNA: TGCGCCAGCAGCTTGTCCCCCGGGAACACCGGGGAGCTGTTTTTT.

The chain joins TRBV5-5 to TRBJ1-5; D not certain. Germline loops: CDR1 SGHKS, CDR2 YYEKEE (reference sequence). Trimming took 0 bases from V and 3 from J, leaving 10 bases between them. The CDR3 covers 15 residues. CDR3 region: CASSLGWEINQPQHF. DNA of the CDR3: TGTGCCAGCAGCTTGGGGTGGGAGATCAATCAGCCCCAGCATTTT.

This clone has just a few counts. The rearrangement joins TRBV7-8 to TRBJ1-2; TRBD1 aligns across 12 bases. Germline trimming cut 3 bases from V and 6 bases from J; bases unmatched to any gene: 11. Per the germline V gene, CDR1 is SGHVS and CDR2 is FQNEAQ. The CDR3 is made up of 17 amino acids. CDR3 residues: CASSFAGTGGVLNGYTF. The CDR3 DNA sequence: TGTGCCAGCAGCTTCGCCGGGACAGGGGGCGTTTTGAATGGCTACACCTTC. The full variable domain, rest sourced from reference TRBV7-8 and TRBJ1-2, is GAGVSQSPRYKVAKRGQDVALRCDPISGHVSLFWYQQALGQGPEFLTYFQNEAQLDKSGLPSDRFFAERPEGSVSTLKIQRTQQEDSAVYLCASSFAGTGGVLNGYTFGSGTRLTVV.

The chain has TRBV9 and TRBJ2-2, with TRBD2 matching over 10 bases. V lost 3 bases and J lost 7; bases outside the gene matches: 9. This CDR3 comprises 16 residues. CDR1 SGDLS and CDR2 YYNGEE come from the germline V gene. Here the CDR3 DNA reads TGTGCCAGCAGCGGAGCGGGGGGGCCGGTGGTCGGGGAGCTGTTTTTT. Its protein is CASSGAGGPVVGELFF.

The J gene is TRBJ1-6, the V gene TRBV6-1; TRBD1 matches 8 bases. The CDR3 is 14 amino acids. Unmatched junction bases numbered 6, after V lost 6 bases and J lost 8 bases. CDR1 and CDR2 from the germline V gene are MNHNS and SASEGT. The CDR3 coding sequence is TGTGCCAGCAGCGGACAGGGTAGTTATTCACCCCTCCACTTT. Amino acids: CASSGQGSYSPLHF.

This chain links TRBV7-2 with TRBJ2-7, with D possibly being TRBD2 (6 bases). The CDR3 totals 13 residues. V dropped 10 bases and J dropped 2 bases, with 15 bases sitting between them. Germline values: CDR1 SGHTA, CDR2 FQGNSA. CDR3 amino acids: CATSSDSTYEQYF. The CDR3 DNA follows: TGTGCCACTTCTAGCGACAGTACCTACGAGCAGTACTTC.